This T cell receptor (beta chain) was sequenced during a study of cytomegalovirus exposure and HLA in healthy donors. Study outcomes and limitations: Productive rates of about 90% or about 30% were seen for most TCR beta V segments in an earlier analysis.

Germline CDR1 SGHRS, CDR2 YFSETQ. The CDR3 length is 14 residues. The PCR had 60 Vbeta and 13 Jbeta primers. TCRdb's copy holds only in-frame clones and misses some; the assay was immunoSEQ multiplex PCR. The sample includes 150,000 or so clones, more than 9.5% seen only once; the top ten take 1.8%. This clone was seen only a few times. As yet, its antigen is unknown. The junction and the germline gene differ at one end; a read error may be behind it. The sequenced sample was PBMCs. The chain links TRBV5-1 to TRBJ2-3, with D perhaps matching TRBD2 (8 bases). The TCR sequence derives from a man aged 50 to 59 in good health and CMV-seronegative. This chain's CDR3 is CASRHTGGTDKQYF. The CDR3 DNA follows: TGCGCCAGCAGACACACGGGGGGGACAGATAAGCAGTATTTT.